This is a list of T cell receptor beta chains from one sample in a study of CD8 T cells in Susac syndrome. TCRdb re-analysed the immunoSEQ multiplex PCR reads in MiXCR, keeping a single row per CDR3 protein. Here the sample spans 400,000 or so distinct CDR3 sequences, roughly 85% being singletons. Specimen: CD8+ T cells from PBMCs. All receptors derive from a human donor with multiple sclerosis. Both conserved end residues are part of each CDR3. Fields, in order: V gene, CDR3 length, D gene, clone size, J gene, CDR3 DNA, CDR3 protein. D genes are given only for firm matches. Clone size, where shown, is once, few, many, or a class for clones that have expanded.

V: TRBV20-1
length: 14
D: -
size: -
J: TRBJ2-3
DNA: TGCAGTGCTACTCGGACTACCGGCACAGATACGCAGTATTTT
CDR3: CSATRTTGTDTQYF

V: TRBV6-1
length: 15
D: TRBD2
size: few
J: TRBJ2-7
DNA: TGTGCCAGCAGTGAAGAGAGCGGGGGGGCCCACGAGCAGTACTTC
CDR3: CASSEESGGAHEQYF

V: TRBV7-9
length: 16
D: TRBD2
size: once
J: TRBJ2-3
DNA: TGTGCCAGCAGAGCCGGGACTAGCGGTTTCACAGATACGCAGTATTTT
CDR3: CASRAGTSGFTDTQYF

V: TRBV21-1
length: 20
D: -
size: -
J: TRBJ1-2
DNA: TGTGCCAGCAGCAAAGAAGGCTCTCGGCCGTCCGGGGGCGAAGGGAGTGGCTACACCTTC
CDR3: CASSKEGSRPSGGEGSGYTF

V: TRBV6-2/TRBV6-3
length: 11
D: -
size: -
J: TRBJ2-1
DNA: TGTGCCAGCAGTTACGGGGATGAGCAGTTCTTC
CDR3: CASSYGDEQFF

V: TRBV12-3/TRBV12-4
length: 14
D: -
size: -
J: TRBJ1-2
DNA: TGTGCCAGCAGTTTACTCCCAGGGAGCTATGGCTACACCTTC
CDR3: CASSLLPGSYGYTF

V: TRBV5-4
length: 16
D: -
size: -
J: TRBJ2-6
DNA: TGTGCCAGCAGCTCGGGACGGGACTCTGGGGCCAACGTCCTGACTTTC
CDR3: CASSSGRDSGANVLTF

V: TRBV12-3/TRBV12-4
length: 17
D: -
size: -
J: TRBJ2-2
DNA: TGTGCCAGCGGGGGGACTGGTTCGATGGATCCGTCCGGGGAGCTGTTTTTT
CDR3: CASGGTGSMDPSGELFF

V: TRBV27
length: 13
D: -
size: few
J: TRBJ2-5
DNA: TGTGCCAGCAGTTTACTCCCTCAAGAGACCCAGTACTTC
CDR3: CASSLLPQETQYF

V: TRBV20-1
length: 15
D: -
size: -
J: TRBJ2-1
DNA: TGCAGTGCTAGAGATAGTAGGGTCATACTCAATGAGCAGTTCTTC
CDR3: CSARDSRVILNEQFF

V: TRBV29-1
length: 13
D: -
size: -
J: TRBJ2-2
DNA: TGCAGCGTTGAACCAGGAGGCACCGGGGAGCTGTTTTTT
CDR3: CSVEPGGTGELFF

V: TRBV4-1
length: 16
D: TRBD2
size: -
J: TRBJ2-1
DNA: TGCGCCAGCAGCCAAGCGGGAGGGGCCTTAGGGAATGAGCAGTTCTTC
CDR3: CASSQAGGALGNEQFF

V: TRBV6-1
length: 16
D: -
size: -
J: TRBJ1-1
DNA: TGTGCCAGCAGAGATACTAAGGACAAACTGAACACTGAAGCTTTCTTT
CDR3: CASRDTKDKLNTEAFF

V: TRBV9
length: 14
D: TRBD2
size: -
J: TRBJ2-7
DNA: TGTGCCAGCAGCGTTGCTAGCGGGAGGGCCGAGCAGTACTTC
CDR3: CASSVASGRAEQYF

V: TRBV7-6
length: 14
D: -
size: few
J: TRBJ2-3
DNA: TGTGCTAGCAGCCGAACACCGGGCGCAGATACGCAGTATTTT
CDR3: CASSRTPGADTQYF

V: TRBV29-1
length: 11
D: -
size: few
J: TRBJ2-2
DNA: TGCAGCGTTATAGCGTCCGGGGAGCTGTTTTTT
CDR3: CSVIASGELFF

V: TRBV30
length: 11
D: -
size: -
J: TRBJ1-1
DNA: TGTGCCTGGAGCAGTATTATTGAAGCTTTCTTT
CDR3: CAWSSIIEAFF

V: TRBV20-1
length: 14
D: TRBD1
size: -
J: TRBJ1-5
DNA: TGCAGTGCTAGAGGACAGGGAGAGAATCAGCCCCAGCATTTT
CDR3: CSARGQGENQPQHF

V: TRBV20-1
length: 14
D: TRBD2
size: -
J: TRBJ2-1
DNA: TGCAGTGCTAGAGAAGCGGGGGGCTACAATGAGCAGTTCTTC
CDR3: CSAREAGGYNEQFF

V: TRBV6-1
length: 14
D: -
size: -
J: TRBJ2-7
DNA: TGTGCCAGCAGTGAATATCGGGGTACCTACGAGCAGTACTTC
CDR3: CASSEYRGTYEQYF

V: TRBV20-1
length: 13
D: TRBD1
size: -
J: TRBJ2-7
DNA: TGCAGTGCTAGGGACAGGGGGGGCTACGAGCAGTACTTC
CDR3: CSARDRGGYEQYF

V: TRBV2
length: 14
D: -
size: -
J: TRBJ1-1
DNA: TGTGCCAGCATGGTGGGGGCTTCCGACACTGAAGCTTTCTTT
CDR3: CASMVGASDTEAFF

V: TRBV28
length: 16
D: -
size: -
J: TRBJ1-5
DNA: TGTGCCAGCAGTTTTATATCTATAGCGAGCAATCAGCCCCAGCATTTT
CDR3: CASSFISIASNQPQHF

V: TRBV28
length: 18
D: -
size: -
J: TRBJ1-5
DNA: TGTGCCACCAAACCCCCAGACGGATCCTCCCGTAGCAATCAGCCCCAGCATTTT
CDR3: CATKPPDGSSRSNQPQHF

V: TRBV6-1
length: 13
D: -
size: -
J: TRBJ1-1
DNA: TGTGCCAGCAGTGGGACCGTGAACACTGAAGCTTTCTTT
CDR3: CASSGTVNTEAFF

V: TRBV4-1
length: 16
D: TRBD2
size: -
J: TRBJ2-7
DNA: TGCGCCAGCAGCCCACTGACTAGCGGGAGGGCAAACGAGCAGTACTTC
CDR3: CASSPLTSGRANEQYF

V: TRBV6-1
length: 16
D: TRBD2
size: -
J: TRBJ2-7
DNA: TGTGCCAGCAGTCTAACAGGGGAGCTAGCGGGGTACGAGCAGTACTTC
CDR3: CASSLTGELAGYEQYF

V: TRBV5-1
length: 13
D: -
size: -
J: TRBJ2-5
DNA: TGCGCCAGCAGCCCAGGGATTTTAGAGACCCAGTACTTC
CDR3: CASSPGILETQYF

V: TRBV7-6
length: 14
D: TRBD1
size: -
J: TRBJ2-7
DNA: TGTGCCAGCAGCAGGACAGGGGATATCCACGAGCAGTACTTC
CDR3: CASSRTGDIHEQYF

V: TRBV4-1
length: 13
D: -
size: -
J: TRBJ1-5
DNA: TGCGCCAGCAGCCAAGATGAGAATCAGCCCCAGCATTTT
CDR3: CASSQDENQPQHF

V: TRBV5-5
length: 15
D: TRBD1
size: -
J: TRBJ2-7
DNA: TGTGCCAGCAGCCCCACGACAGGGACCAACTACGAGCAGTACTTC
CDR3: CASSPTTGTNYEQYF

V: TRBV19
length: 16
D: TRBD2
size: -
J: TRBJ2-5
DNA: TGTGCCAGTAGTATAGAGAGCGGGGGGTACCAAGAGACCCAGTACTTC
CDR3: CASSIESGGYQETQYF